The rows below give T cell receptor beta chains drawn from one sample of a study of patients and donors after allogeneic stem cell transplantation. TCRdb fed the RT-PCR reads into MiXCR, producing one record per CDR3 protein. This table has about 960,000 distinct CDR3 sequences, around 17% appearing once. Sequencing was done on a sample of blood, either unsorted or a sorted T cell fraction (not recorded which). Receptors were obtained from a human donor who was either an allogeneic HSCT recipient or a stem cell or donor lymphocyte infusion donor (not recorded which). It is not recorded whose cells these are; they may come from a transplant donor. CDR3s include the opening cysteine and the closing phenylalanine or tryptophan. Each record gives: CDR3 length, V gene, J gene, clone size, D gene, CDR3 protein, CDR3 DNA. A D gene is named only where the DNA matches it firmly. Clone size is not always given. Where it is, it says once, few, many or a class for expanded clones.

12	TRBV5-6	TRBJ2-1	few	.	CASSFPTNEQFF	TGTGCCAGCAGCTTCCCTACCAATGAGCAGTTCTTC
17	TRBV4-2	TRBJ2-1	few	TRBD2	CASSQELGTSRPNEQFF	TGTGCCAGCAGCCAAGAGTTGGGGACTAGCCGACCCAATGAGCAGTTCTTC
16	TRBV4-2	TRBJ2-5	.	TRBD2	CASSQGTSGVKETQYF	TGTGCCAGCAGCCAAGGGACTAGCGGGGTTAAAGAGACCCAGTACTTC
17	TRBV7-2	TRBJ2-1	.	TRBD2	CASSLNSGGGSYNEQFF	TGTGCCAGCAGCTTAAATAGTGGGGGGGGCTCCTACAATGAGCAGTTCTTC
13	TRBV2	TRBJ1-1	few	TRBD1	CASRFKGGPEAFF	TGTGCCAGCAGGTTCAAAGGGGGCCCTGAAGCTTTCTTT
14	TRBV4-1	TRBJ2-3	.	.	CASSQGWATDTQYF	TGCGCCAGCAGCCAAGGGTGGGCAACAGATACGCAGTATTTT
14	TRBV6-1	TRBJ1-2	.	TRBD1	CASSRSTGSGGYTF	TGTGCCAGCAGTAGATCGACAGGGTCTGGTGGCTACACCTTC
15	TRBV12-3/TRBV12-4	TRBJ2-7	few	TRBD1	CASSHGDRGRDEQYF	TGTGCCAGCAGTCACGGGGACAGGGGGCGAGACGAGCAGTACTTC
16	TRBV4-1	TRBJ2-1	.	TRBD2	CASSQGLAGRRNEQFF	TGCGCCAGCAGCCAGGGACTAGCGGGAAGGAGGAATGAGCAGTTCTTC
16	TRBV2	TRBJ2-7	few	TRBD2	CASSETGLAGGYEQYF	TGTGCCAGCAGTGAAACGGGACTAGCGGGAGGGTACGAGCAGTACTTC
14	TRBV12-3/TRBV12-4	TRBJ2-3	few	.	CASSPGMAADTQYF	TGTGCCAGCAGTCCGGGGATGGCGGCAGATACGCAGTATTTT
14	TRBV12-3/TRBV12-4	TRBJ2-7	.	TRBD1	CASPGDRDSYEQYF	TGTGCCAGCCCCGGGGACAGAGACTCCTACGAGCAGTACTTC
15	TRBV20-1	TRBJ1-6	.	.	CSARDPGIYNSPLHF	TGCAGTGCTAGAGACCCAGGGATATATAATTCACCCCTCCACTTT
16	TRBV27	TRBJ2-2	.	TRBD2	CASSRPLAGNTGELFF	TGTGCCAGCAGTAGACCACTAGCGGGGAACACCGGGGAGCTGTTTTTT
18	TRBV28	TRBJ2-1	.	TRBD2	CASSGTSGRAGGYNEQFF	TGTGCCAGCAGTGGGACTAGCGGGAGGGCCGGGGGATACAATGAGCAGTTCTTC
16	TRBV30	TRBJ1-3	few	.	CAWSPIGLRTGNTIYF	TGTGCCTGGAGTCCTATAGGCCTTCGAACTGGAAACACCATATATTTT
14	TRBV12-3/TRBV12-4	TRBJ1-5	few	TRBD1	CASSLDRGLGPQHF	TGTGCCAGCAGTTTAGACAGGGGTTTAGGGCCCCAGCATTTT
15	TRBV6-5	TRBJ2-6	.	.	CASSYEGRGTNVLTF	TGTGCCAGCAGTTACGAGGGTCGTGGTACCAACGTCCTGACTTTC
13	TRBV20-1	TRBJ2-3	.	.	CSAKGGGTDTQYF	TGCAGTGCCAAGGGGGGAGGCACAGATACGCAGTATTTT
11	TRBV28	TRBJ2-1	.	.	CASSRLPAEFF	TGTGCCAGCAGTCGACTCCCTGCAGAGTTCTTC
15	TRBV6-1	TRBJ1-1	few	.	CASTRGGKINTEAFF	TGTGCCAGCACTCGGGGGGGAAAAATAAACACTGAAGCTTTCTTT
15	TRBV7-9	TRBJ1-1	.	.	CASSLFLGPNTEAFF	TGTGCCAGCAGCTTATTCCTGGGCCCGAACACTGAAGCTTTCTTT
16	TRBV5-4	TRBJ1-4	few	.	CASSGSLDRENEKLFF	TGTGCCAGCAGCGGATCCCTGGACAGAGAGAATGAAAAACTGTTTTTT
13	TRBV5-1	TRBJ2-1	many	TRBD1	CASSWTGRNEQFF	TGCGCCAGCAGCTGGACAGGGAGGAATGAGCAGTTCTTC
16	TRBV12-3/TRBV12-4	TRBJ1-6	many	.	CASSLTGRLRNSPLHF	TGTGCCAGCAGTTTAACAGGCAGACTCAGAAATTCACCCCTCCACTTT
12	TRBV12-3/TRBV12-4	TRBJ2-1	.	.	CASSRRENEQFF	TGTGCCAGCAGCCGGAGGGAAAATGAGCAGTTCTTC
15	TRBV7-2	TRBJ1-5	.	.	CASSLVWDTDQPQHF	TGTGCCAGCAGCTTAGTGTGGGACACCGATCAGCCCCAGCATTTT
13	TRBV20-1	TRBJ2-3	few	TRBD2	CSASRTSAYTQYF	TGCAGTGCTAGCCGCACTAGCGCTTATACGCAGTATTTT
15	TRBV20-1	TRBJ1-5	few	.	CSATPTTGSGQPQHF	TGCAGTGCTACCCCCACAACAGGGAGTGGACAGCCCCAGCATTTT
14	TRBV29-1	TRBJ2-1	many	TRBD1	CSVERTGGYNEQFF	TGCAGCGTTGAGAGGACAGGGGGCTACAATGAGCAGTTCTTC
15	TRBV6-1	TRBJ2-2	.	.	CASTPPGDAPGELFF	TGTGCCAGCACCCCCCCAGGCGACGCACCCGGGGAGCTGTTTTTT
17	TRBV7-3	TRBJ2-3	few	TRBD2	CASSLYGLGLLADTQYF	TGTGCCAGCAGCTTATACGGCTTGGGACTACTGGCAGATACGCAGTATTTT
14	TRBV12-3/TRBV12-4	TRBJ1-4	.	TRBD1	CASGQGGPNEKLFF	TGTGCCAGCGGACAGGGTGGCCCTAATGAAAAACTGTTTTTT
14	TRBV6-5	TRBJ2-1	.	TRBD1	CASSYYGGTGVGIF	TGTGCCAGCAGTTACTATGGCGGGACAGGGGTAGGGATCTTC
14	TRBV14	TRBJ2-7	.	.	CASSQAPNAYEQYF	TGTGCCAGCAGCCAAGCTCCTAACGCCTACGAGCAGTACTTC
13	TRBV7-9	TRBJ1-4	.	.	CASSLNSNEKLFF	TGTGCCAGCAGCTTAAACAGTAATGAAAAACTGTTTTTT
17	TRBV4-3	TRBJ2-1	.	.	CASSHDGGGLIYNEQFF	TGCGCCAGCAGCCATGACGGCGGGGGCCTCATCTACAATGAGCAGTTCTTC
16	TRBV20-1	TRBJ2-1	.	TRBD2	CSARDKREGAYNEQFF	TGCAGTGCTAGAGATAAAAGGGAGGGAGCCTACAATGAGCAGTTCTTC
15	TRBV6-5	TRBJ2-7	.	TRBD2	CASSYYSGLSDEQYF	TGTGCCAGCAGTTACTATAGCGGGCTCAGCGACGAGCAGTACTTC
14	TRBV5-1	TRBJ2-1	few	.	CATGWGSGYNEQFF	TGCGCCACCGGTTGGGGCAGCGGCTACAATGAGCAGTTCTTC
17	TRBV15	TRBJ2-7	few	TRBD1	CATSRFFARTGKYEQYF	TGTGCCACCAGCAGATTCTTTGCTAGGACAGGGAAGTACGAGCAGTACTTC
16	TRBV4-1	TRBJ1-1	.	.	CASSRGLEVLFTEAFF	TGCGCCAGCAGCCGGGGCTTAGAGGTCCTCTTCACTGAAGCTTTCTTT
13	TRBV7-9	TRBJ2-1	.	TRBD1	CAGTPGQDNEQFF	TGTGCCGGTACCCCGGGACAGGACAATGAGCAGTTCTTC
17	TRBV5-1	TRBJ2-7	few	TRBD2	CASSLGETSGRINEQYF	TGCGCCAGCAGCTTGGGGGAAACTAGCGGGAGGATCAACGAGCAGTACTTC
13	TRBV4-1	TRBJ1-1	.	.	CASSQEVGTEAFF	TGCGCCAGCAGCCAAGAAGTTGGCACTGAAGCTTTCTTT
14	TRBV3-1	TRBJ2-7	few	.	CASSPSEAPYEQYF	TGTGCCAGCAGCCCCTCGGAGGCCCCCTACGAGCAGTACTTC
16	TRBV5-1	TRBJ2-2	.	TRBD1	CASGHYRTGDTGELFF	TGCGCCAGCGGACATTATCGGACAGGGGACACCGGGGAGCTGTTTTTT
16	TRBV9	TRBJ2-5	.	TRBD2	CASSVGLAGKQETQYF	TGTGCCAGCAGCGTTGGGCTAGCGGGCAAACAAGAGACCCAGTACTTC
14	TRBV10-3	TRBJ1-5	few	.	CAISAGTRNQPQHF	TGTGCCATCAGTGCCGGGACACGGAATCAGCCCCAGCATTTT
14	TRBV2	TRBJ2-7	few	TRBD1	CASTAGTGGMEQYF	TGTGCCAGCACCGCAGGGACAGGGGGGATGGAGCAGTACTTC
15	TRBV25-1	TRBJ2-3	.	.	CASSELLPSTDTQYF	TGTGCCAGCAGTGAACTTTTACCTAGCACAGATACGCAGTATTTT
13	TRBV24-1	TRBJ2-5	few	.	CATSDSTIETQYF	TGTGCCACCAGTGATTCCACTATAGAGACCCAGTACTTC
16	TRBV7-2	TRBJ2-7	few	TRBD2	CASSLRASGFSYEQYF	TGTGCCAGCAGCTTAAGGGCTAGCGGCTTCTCCTACGAGCAGTACTTC
15	TRBV28	TRBJ2-7	.	TRBD2	CASRETSGGRDEQYF	TGTGCCAGCAGGGAGACTAGCGGGGGGAGAGACGAGCAGTACTTC
14	TRBV27	TRBJ1-1	.	TRBD1	CASSQDRVHTEAFF	TGTGCCAGCAGTCAGGACAGGGTGCACACTGAAGCTTTCTTT